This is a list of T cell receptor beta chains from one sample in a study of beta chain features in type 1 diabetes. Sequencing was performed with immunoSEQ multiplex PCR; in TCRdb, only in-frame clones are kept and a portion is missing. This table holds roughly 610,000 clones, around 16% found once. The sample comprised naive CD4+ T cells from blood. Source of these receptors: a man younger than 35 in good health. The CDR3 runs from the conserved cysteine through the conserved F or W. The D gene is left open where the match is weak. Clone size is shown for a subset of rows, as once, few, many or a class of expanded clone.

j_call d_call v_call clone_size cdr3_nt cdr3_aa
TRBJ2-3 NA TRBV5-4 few TGTGCCAGCAGCTTGGAACCTAGCTCCACAGATACGCAGTATTTT CASSLEPSSTDTQYF
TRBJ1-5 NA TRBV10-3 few TGTGCCATCAGTGGGCAGGGGATACATAGCAATCAGCCCCAGCATTTT CAISGQGIHSNQPQHF
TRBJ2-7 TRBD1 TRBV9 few TGTGCCAGCAGCCGAGGGGGACAGGGCACCTACGAGCAGTACTTC CASSRGGQGTYEQYF
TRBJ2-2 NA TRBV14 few TGTGCCAGCAGCCAAGACGTCAACACCGGGGAGCTGCTTTTT CASSQDVNTGELLF
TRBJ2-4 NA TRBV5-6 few TGTGCCAGCAGCTTTAGCGACATTCAGTACTTC CASSFSDIQYF
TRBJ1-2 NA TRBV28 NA TGTGCCAGCAGTTTACGGCAGAACTATGGCTACACCTTC CASSLRQNYGYTF
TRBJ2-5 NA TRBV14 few TGTGCCAGCAGCCAAACTAACCGGGAGACCCAGTACTTC CASSQTNRETQYF
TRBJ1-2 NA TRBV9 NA TGTGCCAGCAGCGTAGAGGGCGGGGTGGGAGGCTACACCTTC CASSVEGGVGGYTF
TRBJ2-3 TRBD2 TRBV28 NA TGTGCCTCCCGGGATAGCGGGTTAGGCACAGATACGCAGTATTTT CASRDSGLGTDTQYF
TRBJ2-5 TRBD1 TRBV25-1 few TGTGCCAGCCTACGGGACAGGGGAGAGACCCAGTACTTC CASLRDRGETQYF
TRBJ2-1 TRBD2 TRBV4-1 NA TGCGCCAGCAGCCAAGAGCCTATTGGACTAGCGGGAGGATCCGAGCAGTTCTTC CASSQEPIGLAGGSEQFF
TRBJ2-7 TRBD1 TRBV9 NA TGTGCCAGCAGCCGAGACAGGGGCGACGAGCAGTACTTC CASSRDRGDEQYF
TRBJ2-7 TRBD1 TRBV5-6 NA TGTGCCAGCAGACTTAGACAGGGAAGGAGGCACGAGCAGTACTTC CASRLRQGRRHEQYF
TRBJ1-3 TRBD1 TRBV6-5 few TGTGCCAGCAGTTACGGACAGGTGGCTGGAAACACCATATATTTT CASSYGQVAGNTIYF
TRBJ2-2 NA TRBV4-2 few TGTGCCAGCAGCACTCAAATTTACACCGGGGAGCTGTTTTTT CASSTQIYTGELFF
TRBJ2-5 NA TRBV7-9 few TGTGCCAGCAGCATTTTAGCCCAAGAGACCCAGTACTTC CASSILAQETQYF
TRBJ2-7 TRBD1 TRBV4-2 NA TGTGCCAGCAGCCAAGGTTCCGACAGGGGTGGCGAGCAGTACTTC CASSQGSDRGGEQYF
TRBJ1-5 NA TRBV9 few TGTGCCAGCAGCGTAGTGTCTGGGCAGCCCCAGCATTTT CASSVVSGQPQHF
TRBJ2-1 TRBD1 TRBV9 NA TGTGCCAGCAGCGTACTCTCCGGACAGGGGGTTTACAATGAGCAGTTCTTC CASSVLSGQGVYNEQFF
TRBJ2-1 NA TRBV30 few TGTGCCTGGAGCGTAGGACAGACCCTCTACAATGAGCAGTTCTTC CAWSVGQTLYNEQFF
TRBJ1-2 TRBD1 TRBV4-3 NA TGCGCCAGCAGCCAAGATGGGGGAGGGGGCTACTATGGCTACACCTTC CASSQDGGGGYYGYTF
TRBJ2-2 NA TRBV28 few TGTGCCAGCAGTCCCAGTGCACTAGCTGGTTTTTTT CASSPSALAGFF
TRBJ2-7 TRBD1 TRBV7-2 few TGTGCCAGCAGCTCCACCGGGACAGGGAGAGAGTACTTC CASSSTGTGREYF
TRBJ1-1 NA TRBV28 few TGTGCCAGCACCAATCGTAGGGTGCGCACTGAAGCTTTCTTT CASTNRRVRTEAFF
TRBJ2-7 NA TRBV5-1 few TGCGCCAGCAGCTCCTTTGGTCTACGGGAACGCTACGAGCAGTACTTC CASSSFGLRERYEQYF
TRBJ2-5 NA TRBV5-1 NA TGCGCCAGCCGGGACCACCACTGGGAGACCCAGTACTTC CASRDHHWETQYF
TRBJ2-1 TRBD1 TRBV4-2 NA TGTGCCAGCAGCCGATCGACAGGGAACAATGAGCAGTTCTTC CASSRSTGNNEQFF
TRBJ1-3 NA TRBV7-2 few TGTGCCAGCAGCCCGACGGGGGGGCCTGGAAACACCATATATTTT CASSPTGGPGNTIYF
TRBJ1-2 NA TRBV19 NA TGTGCCAGTAGTATCGACAGAAACCCCTATGGCTACACCTTC CASSIDRNPYGYTF
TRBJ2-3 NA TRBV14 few TGTGCCAGCAGCAGCCAACCCCTGGGCAGGGGATACACAGATACGCAGTATTTT CASSSQPLGRGYTDTQYF
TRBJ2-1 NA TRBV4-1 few TGCGCCAGCAGCCACCCCCTCCGGAGAGCGGGTCCCTACAATGAGCAGTTCTTC CASSHPLRRAGPYNEQFF
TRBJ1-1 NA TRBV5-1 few TGCGCCAGCAGCGAACAGGGATTTGATGAAGCTTTCTTT CASSEQGFDEAFF
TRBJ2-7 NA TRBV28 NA TGTGCCGTGGAGGGGATCTACGAGCAGTACTTC CAVEGIYEQYF
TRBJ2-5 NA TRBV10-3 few TGTGCCATCAGTGAGTCGAGAGAGCCCCAGTACTTC CAISESREPQYF
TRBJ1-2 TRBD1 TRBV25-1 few TGTGCCAGCAACCAGGACAGGGAGGATGGCTACACCTTC CASNQDREDGYTF
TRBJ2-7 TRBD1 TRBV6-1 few TGTGCCAGCAGTGTCTCCCGGGACAGTACCTACGAGCAGTACTTC CASSVSRDSTYEQYF
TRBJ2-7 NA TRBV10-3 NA TGTGCCATCAGTGAGTCTAAAGGGAAGGCTTTCTACGAGCAGTACTTC CAISESKGKAFYEQYF
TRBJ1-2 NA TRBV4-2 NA TGTGCCAGCAGCCAAGATCGACCCACCGGGGGCTACACCTTC CASSQDRPTGGYTF
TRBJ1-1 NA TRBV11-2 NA TGTGCCAGCAGCTTATCCCCGAACACTGAAGCTTTCTTT CASSLSPNTEAFF
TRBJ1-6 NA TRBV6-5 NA TGTGCCAGCAGTTCTCCAGGACCCCTCCACTTT CASSSPGPLHF
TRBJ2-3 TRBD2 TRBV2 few TGTGCCAGCAGGGGAGGGACTGGGCGGCCTTTGCAGTATTTT CASRGGTGRPLQYF
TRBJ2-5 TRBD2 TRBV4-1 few TGCGCCAGCAGCCAATTAGCGGGAGTAGGGGAGACCCAGTACTTC CASSQLAGVGETQYF
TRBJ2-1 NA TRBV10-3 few TGTGCCATCAGTGTTAGTCGTGAGCAGTTCTTC CAISVSREQFF
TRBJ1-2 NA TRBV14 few TGTGCCAGCAGCCACGGCTGGGGAGATGGGTATGGCTACACCTTC CASSHGWGDGYGYTF
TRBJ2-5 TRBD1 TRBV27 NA TGTGCCAGCAGTCCGCGATTCCTTAGGGGGCGAGAGACCCAGTACTTC CASSPRFLRGRETQYF
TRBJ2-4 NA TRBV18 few TGTGCCAGCTCACCAATGAACATTCAGTACTTC CASSPMNIQYF
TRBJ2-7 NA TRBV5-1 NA TGCGCCAGCAGCACCTCCGGGACGGGGGCCTACGAGCAGTACTTC CASSTSGTGAYEQYF
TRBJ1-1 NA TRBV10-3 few TGTGCCATTTCGACAGAGAACACTGAAGCTTTCTTT CAISTENTEAFF
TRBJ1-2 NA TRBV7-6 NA TGTGCCAGCAGCTTAGAGGGTAACTATGGCTACACCTTC CASSLEGNYGYTF
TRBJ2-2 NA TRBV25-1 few TGTGCCAGCAGTCCAGGGGCGAACACCGGGGAGCTGTTTTTT CASSPGANTGELFF